The clone carrying this T cell receptor beta chain was found many times. Germline CDR1 is MDHEN and CDR2 is SYDVKM. The CDR3 sequence is 16 residues long. Trimming stripped 5 bases from V and 5 bases from J, with 21 bases between. Having ophthalmopathy, the donors showed moderate-to-severe activity, CAS ≥3 and NOSPECS ≥4, with disease lasting under 3 months. No donor had other autoimmune disease, uncontrolled infection, pregnancy or lactation. Orbital computed tomography, thyroid ultrasound, TRAb, serum thyroxine and clinical symptoms formed the basis of diagnosis. The data originate from a study of Graves' ophthalmopathy and Graves' hyperthyroidism. About the research overall: Ahead of any treatment, peripheral blood was obtained at the initial diagnosis.

The study amplified TCR beta CDR3 regions using RNA transcripts. Amplification began with first-round RT-PCR using HTBI primers, then second-round multiplex PCR was performed. In TCRdb, the multiplex PCR reads were re-called with MiXCR into one record per CDR3 protein. Of approximately 500,000 distinct CDR3 sequences detected, around 14% appear once; the ten largest clones hold approximately 9.8%. The sequence derives from a woman aged 30 to 39 with Graves' ophthalmopathy. The rearrangement joins TRBV28 to TRBJ2-5; D might be TRBD1 (6 bases). The sample was blood. The CDR3 DNA follows: TGTGCCAGCAGTAAATCAGGGGCGAGGGTCCAGGAGACCCAGTACTTC. Translated, it gives CASSKSGARVQETQYF.